This T cell receptor beta chain was identified during a study of T-cell memory formation after mild COVID-19 (dated by TCRdb to the early 2020s). About the full investigation: TCR sequence clusters from the two donors were largely donor specific. In two donors, T-cell clones that expanded and contracted after mild COVID-19 were tracked by sequencing TCRalpha and TCRbeta repertoires over time. Two young, previously healthy adult volunteers made up the cohort, one male and one female. What the study reported, not specific to this receptor: Some responding clones were detected in pre-infection memory, suggesting pre-existing cross-reactive memory T cells joined the SARS-CoV-2 response. Whether the second-wave clones peaking on day 37 were SARS-CoV-2 specific was not confirmed. The study included only a couple of mild cases, and larger cohorts that include severe cases with pre-infection samples were judged to be necessary. Clones that contracted from day 15 to 85 showed balanced CD4/CD8 phenotypes, whereas a second wave of clones that expanded from day 15 to 37 leaned towards CD4+. Contracting CD4+ clones appeared mostly in the CM and EM memory subsets, whereas CD8+ clones were enriched in EMRA.

This clonotype was detected a few times. Its antigen target is currently unknown. The input lacks base qualities; no much larger clone sits a single base away. TCRdb records Illumina NovaSeq 6000 as the sequencer. cDNA libraries for TCRalpha and TCRbeta were prepared by 5'RACE using constant-segment primers, with sample barcodes and unique molecular identifiers added. RNA was extracted from every sample with Trizol reagent. Libraries were amplified in two PCR steps, with a second sample barcode and Illumina TruSeq adapters added in the second step. Libraries were sequenced on an Illumina NovaSeq with 2 x 150 bp paired-end reads. Under the source paper's analysis protocol: Reads were demultiplexed and collapsed into UMI-guided consensus sequences with migec v1.2.7. With mixcr v2.1.11, UMI consensuses were aligned to TRA and TRB V and J templates and assembled into clonotypes. A clonotype was counted as expanded or contracted only when both edgeR and NoisET called the clonotype significant, with the noise models trained on biological replicates. edgeR calls used a false discovery rate-adjusted p below 0.01 and a log2 fold-change threshold of 1. PCA with hierarchical clustering of max-normalized trajectories of the 1000 most abundant clonotypes was used as exploratory dynamics analysis. Separately sequenced CD4+ and CD8+ repertoires were used to assign a CD4 or CD8 phenotype to each responding clone. TCRdb itself trimmed the public reads at Q25 with fastp, ran MiXCR and retained productive beta chains. One record per CDR3 amino acid sequence lists the most common genes and DNA. These V and J calls are TCRdb output, not the study's own analysis. The sample records about 350,000 distinct CDR3 sequences, roughly an eighth of which are singletons. Clones ranked in the top ten supply 22% of the sample.

The CDR3, cysteine through phenylalanine, is 16 amino acids long. The only DNA kept is the CDR3, 48 bases in frame from the first base. Between the V and J ends, shortened by 0 bases and 1 base respectively, the junction contains 12 bases. The germline V gene (reference sequence) sets CDR1 to SEHNR and CDR2 to FQNEAQ. PBMCs were isolated by Ficoll-Paque density gradient centrifugation. The sample was PBMCs or a T cell subset sorted from them (not recorded which). The sequence came from a man between 18 and 35 years old who had mild COVID-19 (a few samples of this study predate the infection). The sample titles of this study are shuffled in the database, so cell type and time point are left out; the donor was told from shared clones. The V and J genes are TRBV7-9 and TRBJ1-1, with no reliable assignment of the D segment. The nucleotide sequence reads TGTGCCAGCAGCTTAGCGCTGACACCAGAGAACACTGAAGCTTTCTTT. The translation is CASSLALTPENTEAFF.